These 10 T cell receptor beta chains were sequenced from one sample in a study of cytomegalovirus exposure and HLA in healthy donors. In the PCR, 60 Vbeta and 13 Jbeta primers were used. TCRdb keeps only in-frame clones here, not all; method: immunoSEQ multiplex PCR. There are about 120,000 clones in the sample; around 87% occur only once, and 1.5% to 2% lies in the top ten. Sequencing input: PBMCs. The source of these receptors is a man in his forties or fifties in good health and CMV-seronegative.

CDR3 bases: TGTGCCAGCCCCCCGACAGACTCCTACAATGAGCAGTTCTTC. Translation: CASPPTDSYNEQFF. The J gene is TRBJ2-1, the V gene TRBV2; D is perhaps TRBD1 (5 bases). The CDR3 is 14 amino acids. The V gene lost 8 bases and the J gene lost 0 bases, with 11 bases spanning the gap. Germline CDR1 is SNHLY and CDR2 is FYNNEI.

The rearrangement links TRBV19 to TRBJ1-3, with 10 bases lining up with TRBD1. Germline CDR1 is LNHDA and CDR2 is SQIVND (reference sequence). The CDR3 contains 16 residues. J gave up 2 bases and V 5 bases, and 6 bases lay outside the gene matches. The CDR3 protein is CASSARQGATGNTIYF. CDR3 DNA: TGTGCCAGTAGTGCACGACAGGGGGCAACTGGAAACACCATATATTTT.

This clone was detected a few times. This chain uses TRBV9 with TRBJ2-7, with 9 bases that match TRBD1. Germline lookup yields CDR1 SGDLS and CDR2 YYNGEE. This CDR3 has 14 amino acids. The V gene end was trimmed by 0 bases and the J gene end by 6 bases; junction bases not matched to a gene: 4. The CDR3 loop reads CASSVAPDRGEQYF. The CDR3 bases are TGTGCCAGCAGCGTAGCCCCGGACAGGGGCGAGCAGTACTTC.

The gene calls are TRBV30 and TRBJ1-1, with 7 bases matching TRBD1. J was trimmed by 1 base and V by 7 bases; bases with no gene match: 12. CDR1 and CDR2 from the germline V gene are GTSNPN and SVGIG (reference sequence). The CDR3 sequence is 15 residues long. The CDR3 here is CASSQGVSQNTEAFF. The CDR3 DNA reads as TGTGCCTCCTCCCAGGGGGTTTCACAGAACACTGAAGCTTTCTTT.

The genes are TRBV5-6 and TRBJ2-1, with 13 bases lining up with TRBD2. The CDR3 totals 16 residues. Unmatched junction bases numbered 8, after V lost 6 bases and J lost 5 bases. The germline gives CDR1 SGHDT, CDR2 YYEEEE. CDR3 sequence reads: CASILLGLAGHNEQFF. The DNA for the CDR3 is TGTGCCAGCATCCTACTGGGACTAGCGGGGCACAATGAGCAGTTCTTC.

The chain carries TRBV19 and TRBJ1-2; 7 bases are shared with TRBD1. With 4 bases clipped from V and 7 bases from J, the junction kept 9 bases outside the gene matches. Germline values: CDR1 LNHDA, CDR2 SQIVND (reference sequence). This CDR3 spans 14 amino acids. The CDR3 is CASSTSQGIGGYTF. For the CDR3, the DNA is TGTGCCAGTAGTACTTCACAGGGGATAGGTGGCTACACCTTC.

The chain joins TRBV2 to TRBJ2-1, with TRBD1 matching 10 bases. Looked up from germline, CDR1 is SNHLY and CDR2 is FYNNEI. The trim removed 11 bases at V and 7 bases at J, leaving 8 bases unmatched. The CDR3 is 13 amino acids. CDR3 loop: CAGERDRGNEQFF. The CDR3, as DNA: TGTGCCGGTGAGAGGGACAGGGGTAATGAGCAGTTCTTC.

This clone was observed a single time. The rearrangement joins TRBV20-1 to TRBJ1-4, with unresolved D. Germline V lookup: CDR1 DFQATT, CDR2 SNEGSKA (reference sequence). V shed 3 bases and J shed 9 bases, with 8 bases lying between them. The CDR3 extends over 11 amino acids. The DNA of the CDR3 is TGCAGTGCTAGTAGTCGTCAAAAACTGTTTTTT. Residues: CSASSRQKLFF.

The chain uses TRBV7-2 and TRBJ1-2; 8 positions agree with TRBD1. Germline lookup yields CDR1 SGHTA and CDR2 FQGNSA. V lost 2 bases to trimming and J lost 8 bases; unmatched junction nucleotides: 4. The CDR3 spans 13 residues. The DNA for the CDR3 is TGTGCCAGCAGCTTACAGGGGGCGTGGGGCTACACCTTC. It codes for CASSLQGAWGYTF.

The genes are TRBV7-2 and TRBJ1-2, with TRBD1 matching 8 bases. There are 15 residues in the CDR3. V lost 5 bases to trimming and J lost 6 bases; unmatched junction nucleotides: 11. Germline CDR1 is SGHTA and CDR2 is FQGNSA. The CDR3 sequence is CASSVKPGTGDGYTF. The DNA for the CDR3 is TGTGCCAGCAGCGTCAAACCCGGGACAGGAGATGGCTACACCTTC.